This T cell receptor (beta chain) was observed in a study of cytomegalovirus exposure and HLA in healthy donors. Trimming stripped 1 base from V and 3 bases from J, with 10 bases between. This CDR3 comprises 15 residues. Germline V gene data show CDR1 as LNHDA and CDR2 as SQIVND (reference sequence). The study ran its PCR with 60 Vbeta and 13 Jbeta primers. The data were produced by immunoSEQ multiplex PCR, yet TCRdb's version contains in-frame clones alone and is incomplete. Among about 140,000 clones listed, 65% to 85% were seen once. The sample consisted of PBMCs. The clonotype was recovered from a male donor in good health and CMV-seronegative. This chain links TRBV19 with TRBJ1-5; D not certain. CDR3 sequence: CASSIAGPLNQPQHF. The CDR3, as DNA: TGTGCCAGTAGTATAGCAGGCCCCCTCAATCAGCCCCAGCATTTT.